A single sample is the source of the 19 T cell receptor beta chains below, sequenced in a study of blood T cell repertoires in COVID-19. Using immunoSEQ multiplex PCR, the repertoire was profiled, and TCRdb retains in-frame clones only, with some absent. The data contain approximately 490,000 clones, roughly nine tenths of them seen just once; the ten biggest clones take up approximately 8%. Material: PBMCs or T cells enriched from blood (not recorded which). The source is a woman aged 55-70 years who had recovered from COVID-19.

This clone has just one count. The V gene is TRBV9, the J gene TRBJ1-2; D ambiguous. This CDR3 spans 11 amino acids. The V and J ends lost 3 bases and 5 bases respectively, with 5 bases between them. The germline gives CDR1 SGDLS, CDR2 YYNGEE. The CDR3 sequence is CASSAFYGYTF. The CDR3 DNA sequence: TGTGCCAGCAGCGCGTTTTATGGCTACACCTTC.

The rearrangement uses TRBV30 and TRBJ1-1; D ambiguous. Germline loops: CDR1 GTSNPN, CDR2 SVGIG (reference sequence). This CDR3 has 14 residues. V dropped 2 bases and J dropped 1 base, with 11 bases sitting between them. In DNA form, the CDR3 reads TGTGCCTGGAGTAAATCGGTTACGAACACTGAAGCTTTCTTT. As protein: CAWSKSVTNTEAFF.

The V call is TRBV28, the J call TRBJ1-1; 8 bases agree with TRBD1. The germline CDR1 and CDR2 sequences are MDHEN and SYDVKM. There are 14 residues in the CDR3. The ends lost 4 bases at V and 4 bases at J; junction bases unmatched: 5. The DNA for the CDR3 is TGTGCCAGCAGTTGGGGGACAGGAGGCACTGAAGCTTTCTTT. Its protein product is CASSWGTGGTEAFF.

This clone has just a few counts. This chain connects TRBV9 to TRBJ1-2, with D possibly TRBD1 on 6 matching bases. Germline values: CDR1 SGDLS, CDR2 YYNGEE. V was trimmed by 0 bases and J by 3 bases, leaving 9 bases between them. The CDR3 consists of 14 residues. The DNA for the CDR3 is TGTGCCAGCAGCGTAGAAGGGGGATACTATGGCTACACCTTC. Its protein product is CASSVEGGYYGYTF.

V gene TRBV9 combines with J gene TRBJ2-3; D possibly corresponds to TRBD1 (5 bases). This CDR3 contains 15 residues. Trimming shortened V by 5 bases and J by 1 base, and 14 bases separated the two germline ends. Looked up from germline, CDR1 is SGDLS and CDR2 is YYNGEE. The CDR3 bases are TGTGCCAGCAGTACCTTAGGGGTGGGCACAGATACGCAGTATTTT. Protein product: CASSTLGVGTDTQYF.

V gene TRBV5-1 combines with J gene TRBJ1-2, with 7 bases identical to TRBD1. CDR1 SGHRS and CDR2 YFSETQ come from the germline V gene. This CDR3 is built from 20 residues. Trimming at V came to 0 bases and at J to 1 base, leaving 18 bases not matched to a gene. This CDR3 is CASSLEPGQSWFSINYGYTF. DNA of the CDR3: TGCGCCAGCAGCTTGGAACCGGGACAGTCGTGGTTTTCGATTAACTATGGCTACACCTTC.

The chain carries TRBV2 and TRBJ2-4, with 14 bases lining up with TRBD2. This CDR3 has 16 residues. V shed 6 bases and J 4 bases; nucleotides not matched to a gene: 5. Germline CDR1 and CDR2: SNHLY and FYNNEI. CDR3 sequence (DNA): TGTGCCAGCAGGCCGACTAGCGGGGGGGTGAAAAACATTCAGTACTTC. Translating gives CASRPTSGGVKNIQYF.

The chain joins TRBV24-1 to TRBJ2-6; D unresolved. Germline-derived CDR1 and CDR2 are KGHDR and SFDVKD. The CDR3 is 16 residues long. V lost 3 bases and J 1 base, leaving 9 bases between the germline ends. CDR3: CATSDLPSSGANVLTF. The CDR3 DNA sequence: TGTGCCACCAGTGATCTACCTTCGTCTGGGGCCAACGTCCTGACTTTC.

The chain carries TRBV11-2 and TRBJ2-3; 9 nucleotides align to TRBD1. This CDR3 region has 17 residues. The trim removed 5 bases at V and 3 bases at J, leaving 12 bases unmatched. In germline, CDR1 is SGHAT, CDR2 FQNNGV. This CDR3 reads CASSPRGTGISTDTQYF. The CDR3 DNA is TGTGCCAGCAGCCCCAGGGGGACAGGGATTAGTACAGATACGCAGTATTTT.

The chain recombines TRBV4-1 with TRBJ1-3; D is unresolved. Trimming removed 1 base at V and 4 bases at J, with 14 bases between. Germline V gene lookup returns CDR1 MGHRA and CDR2 YSYEKL. The CDR3 is 16 amino acids. CDR3 sequence: CASSQAPGVGGNTIYF. In DNA form, the CDR3 reads TGCGCCAGCAGCCAAGCTCCCGGGGTTGGAGGAAACACCATATATTTT.

The CDR3 protein is CASSLGYKGGYQPQHF. Here the CDR3 DNA reads TGTGCCAGCAGCTTAGGGTACAAGGGAGGGTATCAGCCCCAGCATTTT. The V call is TRBV13, the J call TRBJ1-5, with D hard to call. CDR3 length equals 16 residues. Germline V gene data show CDR1 as PRHDT and CDR2 as FYEKMQ (reference sequence). The V end lost 0 bases, the J end lost 5 bases, and 14 bases lay between the germline ends.

Comments on this clone: This same CDR3 is encoded by further DNA sequences in the sample. The chain recombines TRBV4-1 with TRBJ1-2; TRBD1 matches 9 bases. V was pared by 1 base and J by 5 bases, with 2 bases of the junction left unmatched. CDR3 length equals 14 residues. CDR1 and CDR2 from the germline V gene are MGHRA and YSYEKL. The CDR3 here is CASSQVGTGYGYTF. CDR3 nucleotides: TGCGCCAGCAGCCAAGTGGGGACAGGGTATGGCTACACCTTC.

This chain connects TRBV2 to TRBJ1-1; a possible D gene is TRBD1 (6 bases). Trimming stripped 8 bases from V and 1 base from J, with 11 bases between. There are 13 residues in the CDR3. Germline lookup yields CDR1 SNHLY and CDR2 FYNNEI. The CDR3 loop reads CASGGQPNTEAFF. The CDR3 DNA reads TGTGCCAGCGGGGGCCAGCCGAACACTGAAGCTTTCTTT. Together with reference TRBV2 and TRBJ1-1, the CDR3 gives the full variable domain: EPEVTQTPSHQVTQMGQEVILRCVPISNHLYFYWYRQILGQKVEFLVSFYNNEISEKSEIFDDQFSVERPDGSNFTLKIRSTKLEDSAMYFCASGGQPNTEAFFGQGTRLTVV.

This clone was counted a single time. The chain uses TRBV30 and TRBJ1-6; D not resolved. V dropped 3 bases and J dropped 7 bases, with 10 bases sitting between them. This CDR3 is 13 amino acids long. Germline V gene lookup returns CDR1 GTSNPN and CDR2 SVGIG (reference sequence). CDR3 sequence (DNA): TGTGCCTGGAGCCGGGAGAGCAATTCACCCCTCCACTTT. It yields the protein CAWSRESNSPLHF.

This clone appeared a few times. The chain couples TRBV5-1 to TRBJ2-7, with TRBD1 matching over 8 bases. V lost 7 bases, J lost 5 bases, and 8 bases stayed unmatched. The CDR3 loop spans 13 amino acids. From germline, CDR1 is SGHRS and CDR2 YFSETQ. In DNA, the CDR3 is TGCGCCAGCTCCCCGGACAGGGTACACGAGCAGTACTTC. It yields the protein CASSPDRVHEQYF.

The chain is built from TRBV2 and TRBJ1-2; D possibly corresponds to TRBD1 (6 bases). The V and J ends lost 3 bases and 4 bases respectively, with 12 bases between them. Germline V gene sequence: CDR1 SNHLY, CDR2 FYNNEI. The CDR3 runs 14 residues. As DNA, the CDR3 is TGTGCCAGCAGTGAGCAGGGGCCCTCCTATGGCTACACCTTC. Residues: CASSEQGPSYGYTF.

The rearrangement links TRBV10-3 to TRBJ1-1, with D possibly being TRBD1 (6 bases). This CDR3 has 13 amino acids. Looked up from germline, CDR1 is ENHRY and CDR2 is SYGVKD. The V end lost 6 bases, the J end lost 1 base, and 9 bases lay between the germline ends. DNA for the CDR3: TGTGCCATCAGGCTGACAGGGAACACTGAAGCTTTCTTT. Translation gives CAIRLTGNTEAFF.

The chain joins TRBV24-1 to TRBJ2-5, with 9 bases that match TRBD1. This CDR3 has 15 amino acids. Trimming removed 4 bases from V and 4 bases from J; junction bases left unmatched: 6. Germline CDR1 KGHDR, CDR2 SFDVKD. The DNA of the CDR3 is TGTGCCACCAGTGAGGGACAGGGAGGAGGAGAGACCCAGTACTTC. This translates into CATSEGQGGGETQYF.

The chain is built from TRBV10-3 and TRBJ1-1; D is uncertain. Germline V gives CDR1 ENHRY, CDR2 SYGVKD. The CDR3 length is 12 residues. The germline V and J ends were trimmed by 4 bases and 3 bases, with 6 bases remaining between them. The CDR3 DNA reads TGTGCCATCAGTGGGGGAGACACTGAAGCTTTCTTT. This translates into CAISGGDTEAFF.